The entry that follows covers one T cell receptor (beta chain) sequence. Authors' processing steps: For nucleated cells, counts were estimated from reference gene primer amplification. TCRdb's copy holds only in-frame clones and misses some; the assay was immunoSEQ multiplex PCR. V and J calls and clone size are copied from that table; D and trimming were computed from the DNA. The table includes more than 250,000 clones, about 90% detected once. Across 20 to 25 US areas, participants ranged in age from roughly 18 to 95 years. Two negative PCRs, clearance, or symptom resolution were required of recovered Cohort 3 donors. The data were taken from a study of blood T cell repertoires in COVID-19. CDR3 length: 14 residues. Germline CDR1 is MDHEN and CDR2 is SYDVKM. The germline V and J ends were trimmed by 8 bases and 8 bases, with 19 bases remaining between them.

This chain joins TRBV28 and TRBJ2-4, with D maybe TRBD1 (6 bases). Sequencing used PBMCs or T cells enriched from blood (not recorded which). This receptor was taken from a young woman who had recovered from COVID-19. CDR3 coding DNA: TGTGCCAGCCTTTCCCCAGGGGCCCTGGACATTCAGTACTTC. Translation: CASLSPGALDIQYF.